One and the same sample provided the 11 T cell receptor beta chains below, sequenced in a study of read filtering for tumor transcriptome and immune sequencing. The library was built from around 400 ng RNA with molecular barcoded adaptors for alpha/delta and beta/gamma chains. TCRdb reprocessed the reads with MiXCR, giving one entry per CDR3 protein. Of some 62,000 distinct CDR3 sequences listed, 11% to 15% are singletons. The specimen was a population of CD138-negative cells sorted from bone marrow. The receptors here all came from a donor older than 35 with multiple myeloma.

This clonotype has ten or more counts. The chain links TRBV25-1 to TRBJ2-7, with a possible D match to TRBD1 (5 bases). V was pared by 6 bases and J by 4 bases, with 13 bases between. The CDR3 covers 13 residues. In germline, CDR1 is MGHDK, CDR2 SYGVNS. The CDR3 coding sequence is TGTGCCAGCAGCGACCGGACAACTTACGAGCAGTACTTC. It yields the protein CASSDRTTYEQYF.

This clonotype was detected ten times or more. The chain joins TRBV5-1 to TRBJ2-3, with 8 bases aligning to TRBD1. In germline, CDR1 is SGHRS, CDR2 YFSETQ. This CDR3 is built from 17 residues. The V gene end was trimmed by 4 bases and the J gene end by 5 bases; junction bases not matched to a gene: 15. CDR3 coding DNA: TGCGCCAGCAGCCATAAGACAGGGGACCACCACTTAGATACGCAGTATTTT. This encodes CASSHKTGDHHLDTQYF.

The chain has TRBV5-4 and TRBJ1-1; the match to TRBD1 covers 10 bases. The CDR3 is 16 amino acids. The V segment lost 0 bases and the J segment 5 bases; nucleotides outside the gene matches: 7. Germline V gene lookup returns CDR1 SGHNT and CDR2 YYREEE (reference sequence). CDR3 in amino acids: CASSLGGGQGVTEAFF. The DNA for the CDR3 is TGTGCCAGCAGCTTGGGTGGAGGACAGGGGGTAACTGAAGCTTTCTTT.

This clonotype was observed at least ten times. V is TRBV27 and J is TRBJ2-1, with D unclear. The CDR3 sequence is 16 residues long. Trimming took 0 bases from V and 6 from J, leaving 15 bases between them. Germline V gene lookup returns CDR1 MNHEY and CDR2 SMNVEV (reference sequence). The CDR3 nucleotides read TGTGCCAGCAGTTTATCCCGGACCACAACCGGCAATGAGCAGTTCTTC. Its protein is CASSLSRTTTGNEQFF.

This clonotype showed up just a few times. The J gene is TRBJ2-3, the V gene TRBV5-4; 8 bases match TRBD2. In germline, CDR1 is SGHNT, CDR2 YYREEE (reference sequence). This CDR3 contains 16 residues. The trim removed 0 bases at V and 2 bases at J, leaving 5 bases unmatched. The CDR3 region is CASSLDIAGLTDTQYF. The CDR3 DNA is TGTGCCAGCAGCTTGGACATAGCGGGACTCACAGATACGCAGTATTTT.

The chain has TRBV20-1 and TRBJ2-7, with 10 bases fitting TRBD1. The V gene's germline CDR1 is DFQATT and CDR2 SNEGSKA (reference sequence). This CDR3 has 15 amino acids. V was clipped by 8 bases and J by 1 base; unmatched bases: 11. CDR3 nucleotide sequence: TGCAGTCGTGGAAACCGGGACAGGGGATCCTACGAGCAGTACTTC. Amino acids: CSRGNRDRGSYEQYF.

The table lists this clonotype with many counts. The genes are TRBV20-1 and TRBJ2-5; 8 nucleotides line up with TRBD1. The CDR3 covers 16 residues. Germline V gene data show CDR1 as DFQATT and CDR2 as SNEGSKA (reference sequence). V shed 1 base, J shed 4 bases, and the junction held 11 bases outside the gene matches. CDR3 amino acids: CSARGPGTGLRETQYF. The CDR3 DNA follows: TGCAGTGCTAGAGGTCCCGGGACAGGTTTGAGAGAGACCCAGTACTTC.

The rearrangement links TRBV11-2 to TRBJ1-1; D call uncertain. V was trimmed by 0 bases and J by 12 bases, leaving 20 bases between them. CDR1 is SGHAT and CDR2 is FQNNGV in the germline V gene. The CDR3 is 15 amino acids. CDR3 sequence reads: CASSLDLWGSGVTFF. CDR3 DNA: TGTGCCAGCAGCTTAGATCTGTGGGGATCCGGTGTAACTTTCTTT.

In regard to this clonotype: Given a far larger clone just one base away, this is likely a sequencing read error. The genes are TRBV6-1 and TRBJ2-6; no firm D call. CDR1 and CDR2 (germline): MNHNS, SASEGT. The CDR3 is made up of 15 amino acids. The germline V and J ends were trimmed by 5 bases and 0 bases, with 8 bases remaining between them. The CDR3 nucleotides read TGTGCCAGCAGTTACTCTGCCTCTGGGGCCAACGTCCTGACTTTC. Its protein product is CASSYSASGANVLTF.

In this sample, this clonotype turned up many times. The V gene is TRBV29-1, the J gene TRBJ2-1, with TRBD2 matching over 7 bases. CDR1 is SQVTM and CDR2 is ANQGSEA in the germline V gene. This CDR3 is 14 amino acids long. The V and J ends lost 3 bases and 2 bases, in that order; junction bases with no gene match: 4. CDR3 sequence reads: CSVDISGPYNEQFF. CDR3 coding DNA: TGCAGCGTTGATATTAGCGGGCCCTACAATGAGCAGTTCTTC.

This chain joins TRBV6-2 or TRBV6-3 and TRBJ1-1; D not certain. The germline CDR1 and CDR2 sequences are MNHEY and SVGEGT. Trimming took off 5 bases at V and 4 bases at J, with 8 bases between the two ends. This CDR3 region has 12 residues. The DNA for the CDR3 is TGTGCCAGCAGTCTAGTGTGCACTGAAGCTTTCTTT. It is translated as CASSLVCTEAFF.